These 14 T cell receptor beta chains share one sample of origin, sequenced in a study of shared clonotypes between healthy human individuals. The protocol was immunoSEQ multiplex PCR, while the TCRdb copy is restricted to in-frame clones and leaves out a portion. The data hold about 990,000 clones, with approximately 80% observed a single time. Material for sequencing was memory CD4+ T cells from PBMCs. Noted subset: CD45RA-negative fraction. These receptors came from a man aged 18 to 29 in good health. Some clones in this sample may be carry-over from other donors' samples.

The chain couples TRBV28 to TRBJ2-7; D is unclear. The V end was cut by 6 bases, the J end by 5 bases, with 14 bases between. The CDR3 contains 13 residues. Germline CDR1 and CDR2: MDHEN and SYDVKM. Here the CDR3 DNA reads TGTGCCAGCAGAAGAGCGTATCGCGACGAGCAGTACTTC. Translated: CASRRAYRDEQYF.

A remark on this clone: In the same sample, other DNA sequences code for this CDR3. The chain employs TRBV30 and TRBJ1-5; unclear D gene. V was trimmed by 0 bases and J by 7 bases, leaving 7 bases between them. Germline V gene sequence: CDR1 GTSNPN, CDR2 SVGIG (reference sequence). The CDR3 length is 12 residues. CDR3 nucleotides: TGTGCCTGGAGTGTAGTAAACCAGCCCCAGCATTTT. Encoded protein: CAWSVVNQPQHF.

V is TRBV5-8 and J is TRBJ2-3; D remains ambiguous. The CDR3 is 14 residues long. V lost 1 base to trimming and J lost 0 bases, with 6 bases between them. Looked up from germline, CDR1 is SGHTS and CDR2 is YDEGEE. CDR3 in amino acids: CASSLFGSTDTQYF. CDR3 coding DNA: TGTGCCAGCAGCTTGTTCGGGAGCACAGATACGCAGTATTTT.

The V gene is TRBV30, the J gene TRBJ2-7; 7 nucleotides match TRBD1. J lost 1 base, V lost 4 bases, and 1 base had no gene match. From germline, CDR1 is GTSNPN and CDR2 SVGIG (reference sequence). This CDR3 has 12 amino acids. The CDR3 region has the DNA TGTGCCTGGAACAGGGGATCCTACGAGCAGTACTTC. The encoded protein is CAWNRGSYEQYF.

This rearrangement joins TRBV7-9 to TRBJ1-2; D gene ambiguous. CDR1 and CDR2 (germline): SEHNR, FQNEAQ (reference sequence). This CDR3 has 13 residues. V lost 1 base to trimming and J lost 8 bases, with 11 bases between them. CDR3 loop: CASSLEAGRGYTF. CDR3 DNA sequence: TGTGCCAGCAGCTTAGAGGCAGGACGGGGCTACACCTTC.

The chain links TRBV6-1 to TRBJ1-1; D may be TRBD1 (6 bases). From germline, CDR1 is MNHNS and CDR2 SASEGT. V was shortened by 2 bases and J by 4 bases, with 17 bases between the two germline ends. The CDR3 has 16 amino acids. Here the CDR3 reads CASSEPPRGVGTEAFF. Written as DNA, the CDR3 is TGTGCCAGCAGTGAACCCCCCAGGGGAGTTGGCACTGAAGCTTTCTTT.

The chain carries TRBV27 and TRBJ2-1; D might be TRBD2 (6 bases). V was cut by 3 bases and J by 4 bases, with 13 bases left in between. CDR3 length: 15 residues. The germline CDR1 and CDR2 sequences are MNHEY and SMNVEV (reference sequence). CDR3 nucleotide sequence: TGTGCCAGCAGTTTCTTGTCTCGGGAGTACAATGAGCAGTTCTTC. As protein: CASSFLSREYNEQFF.

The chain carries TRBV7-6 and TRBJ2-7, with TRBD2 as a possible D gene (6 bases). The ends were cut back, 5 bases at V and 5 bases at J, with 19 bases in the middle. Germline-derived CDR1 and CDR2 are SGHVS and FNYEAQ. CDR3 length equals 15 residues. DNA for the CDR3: TGTGCCAGCAGCCCTACCCCCCGGAGGGCTCACGAGCAGTACTTC. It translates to CASSPTPRRAHEQYF.

As DNA, the CDR3 is TGTGCCAGCAGTGTTGCCTCAGGGGACGGAAACACCATATATTTT. Its translation is CASSVASGDGNTIYF. The chain carries TRBV6-5 and TRBJ1-3; a possible D gene is TRBD1 (6 bases). Germline-derived CDR1 and CDR2 are MNHEY and SVGAGI. CDR3 length: 15 residues. Trimming removed 5 bases from V and 4 bases from J, with 15 bases in between.

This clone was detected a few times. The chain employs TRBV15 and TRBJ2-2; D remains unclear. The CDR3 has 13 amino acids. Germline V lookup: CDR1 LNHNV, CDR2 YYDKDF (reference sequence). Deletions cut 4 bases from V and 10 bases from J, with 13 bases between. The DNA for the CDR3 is TGTGCCACCAGCATACTACTGAGCCAGGAGCTGTTTTTT. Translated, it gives CATSILLSQELFF.

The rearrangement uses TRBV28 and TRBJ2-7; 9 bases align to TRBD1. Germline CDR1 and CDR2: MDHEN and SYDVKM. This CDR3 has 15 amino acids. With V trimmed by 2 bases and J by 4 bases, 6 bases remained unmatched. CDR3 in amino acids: CASSLLGQGWYEQYF. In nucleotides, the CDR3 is TGTGCCAGCAGTTTACTCGGACAGGGGTGGTACGAGCAGTACTTC. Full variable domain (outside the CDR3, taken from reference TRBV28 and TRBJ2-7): DVKVTQSSRYLVKRTGEKVFLECVQDMDHENMFWYRQDPGLGLRLIYFSYDVKMKEKGDIPEGYSVSREKKERFSLILESASTNQTSMYLCASSLLGQGWYEQYFGPGTRLTVT.

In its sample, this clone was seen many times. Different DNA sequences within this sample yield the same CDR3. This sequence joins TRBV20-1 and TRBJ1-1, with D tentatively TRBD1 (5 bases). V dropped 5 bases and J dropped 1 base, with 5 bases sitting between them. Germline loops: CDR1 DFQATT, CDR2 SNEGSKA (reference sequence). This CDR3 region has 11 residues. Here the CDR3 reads CSAGGNTEAFF. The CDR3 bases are TGCAGTGCTGGGGGGAACACTGAAGCTTTCTTT.

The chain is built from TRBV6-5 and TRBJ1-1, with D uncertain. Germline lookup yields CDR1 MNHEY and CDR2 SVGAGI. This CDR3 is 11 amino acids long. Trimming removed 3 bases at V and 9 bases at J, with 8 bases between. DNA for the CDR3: TGTGCCAGCAGTTATATGGGTCAAGCTTTCTTT. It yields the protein CASSYMGQAFF.

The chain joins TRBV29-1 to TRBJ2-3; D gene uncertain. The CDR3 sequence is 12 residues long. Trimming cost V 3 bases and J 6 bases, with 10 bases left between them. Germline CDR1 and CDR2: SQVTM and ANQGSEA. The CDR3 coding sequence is TGCAGCGTTGACGACGCCGGGGATACGCAGTATTTT. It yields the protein CSVDDAGDTQYF.